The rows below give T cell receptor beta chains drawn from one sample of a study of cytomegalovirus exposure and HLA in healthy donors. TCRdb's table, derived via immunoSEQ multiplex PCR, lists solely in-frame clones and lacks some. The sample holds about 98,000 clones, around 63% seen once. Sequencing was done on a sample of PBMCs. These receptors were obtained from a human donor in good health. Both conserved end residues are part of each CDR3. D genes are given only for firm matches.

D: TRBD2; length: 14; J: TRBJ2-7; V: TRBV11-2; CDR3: CASRHTRGAYEQYF
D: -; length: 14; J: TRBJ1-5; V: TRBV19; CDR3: CASQKGGGIQPQHF
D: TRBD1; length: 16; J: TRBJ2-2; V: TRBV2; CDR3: CASSGDRGLNTGELFF
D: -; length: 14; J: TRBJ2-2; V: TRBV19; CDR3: CASSPYEDTGELFF
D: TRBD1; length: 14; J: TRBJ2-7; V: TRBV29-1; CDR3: CSVDPAGAGGEQYF
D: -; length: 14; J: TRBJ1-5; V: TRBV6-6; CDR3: CASSTQGLARPQHF
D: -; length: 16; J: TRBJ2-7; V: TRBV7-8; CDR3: CASSRLSRDLSYEQYF
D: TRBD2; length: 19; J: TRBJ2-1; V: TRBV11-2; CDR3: CASSLVTSGNTFSYNEQFF
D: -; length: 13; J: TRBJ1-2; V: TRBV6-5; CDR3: CASSDNPGYGYTF
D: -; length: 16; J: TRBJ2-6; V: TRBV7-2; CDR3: CASSLVPGAGANVLTF
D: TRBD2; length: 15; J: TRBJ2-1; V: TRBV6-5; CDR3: CASRLTSGAYNEQFF
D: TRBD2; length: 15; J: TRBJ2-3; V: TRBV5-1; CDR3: CASSPIAGGVDTQYF
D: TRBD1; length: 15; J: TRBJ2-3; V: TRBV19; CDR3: CASSTPGQGADTQYF
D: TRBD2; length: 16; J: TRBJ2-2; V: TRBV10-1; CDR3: CASSESSGSDTGELFF
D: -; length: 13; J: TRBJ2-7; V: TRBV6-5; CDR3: CASSGEGQYEQYF
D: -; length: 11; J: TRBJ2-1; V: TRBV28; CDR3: CASSFHGEQFF
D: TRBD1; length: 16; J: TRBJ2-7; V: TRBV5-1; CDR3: CASSLAGGQGAHEQYF
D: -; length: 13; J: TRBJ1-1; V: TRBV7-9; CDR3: CASSKAGNTEAFF
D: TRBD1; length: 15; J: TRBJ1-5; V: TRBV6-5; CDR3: CASSYSQGAGQPQHF
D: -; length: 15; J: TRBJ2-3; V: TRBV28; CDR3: CASRITGRAADTQYF
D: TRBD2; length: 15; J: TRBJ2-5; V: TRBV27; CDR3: CASRGWGGPQETQYF
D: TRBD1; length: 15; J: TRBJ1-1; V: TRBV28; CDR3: CASSSQGAGDTEAFF
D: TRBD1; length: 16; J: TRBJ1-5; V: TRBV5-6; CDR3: CASSVTGAPHNQPQHF
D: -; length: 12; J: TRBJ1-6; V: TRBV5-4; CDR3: CASSLPNSPLHF
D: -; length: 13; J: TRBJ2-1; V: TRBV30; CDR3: CAWRGGGHNEQFF
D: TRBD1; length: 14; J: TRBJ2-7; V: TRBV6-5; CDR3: CASSNTDRGYEQYF
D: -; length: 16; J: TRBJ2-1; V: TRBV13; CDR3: CASSPRPGVSYNEQFF
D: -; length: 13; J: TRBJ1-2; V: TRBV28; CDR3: CASSLSGLYGYTF
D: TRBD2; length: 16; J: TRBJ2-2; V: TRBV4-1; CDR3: CASSAVGLYDAGELFF
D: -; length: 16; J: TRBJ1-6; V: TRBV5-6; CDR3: CASSFGPTANNSPLHF
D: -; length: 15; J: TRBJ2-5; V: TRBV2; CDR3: CASKGGGLGAETQYF
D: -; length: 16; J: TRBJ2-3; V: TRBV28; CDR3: CASRRGRGTSTDTQYF
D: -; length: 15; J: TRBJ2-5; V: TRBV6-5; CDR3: CASSYSWAVQETQYF
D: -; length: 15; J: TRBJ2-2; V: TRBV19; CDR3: CASSINGMNTGELFF
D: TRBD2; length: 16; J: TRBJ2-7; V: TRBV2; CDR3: CASTPWLAGTSYEQYF
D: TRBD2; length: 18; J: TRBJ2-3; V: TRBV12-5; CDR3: CASGLVLDGRADTDTQYF
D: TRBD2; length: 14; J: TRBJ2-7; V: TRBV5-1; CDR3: CASSLGLAGDEQYF
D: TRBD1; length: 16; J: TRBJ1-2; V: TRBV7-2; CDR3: CARLIRRDRLNYGYTF
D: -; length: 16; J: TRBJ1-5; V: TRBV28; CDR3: CASSWAGVLTNQPQHF
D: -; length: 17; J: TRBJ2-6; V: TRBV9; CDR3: CASSANARGGGANVLTF